These 30 T cell receptor beta chains were sequenced from one sample in a study of blood T cell repertoires in COVID-19 (dated by TCRdb to the early 2020s). The library was made by the immunoSEQ multiplex PCR assay. TCRdb re-hosts the immuneACCESS table, in-frame sequences only. Its copies lack some clones; in the studies checked, an unresolved V gene accounts for under half of them, and the cause for the rest is not known. This sample holds hundreds of thousands of clones; about 87% were observed only once. The top ten clonotypes cover 1.2% of the sample. The sequenced sample was PBMCs or T cells enriched from blood (not recorded which). The receptors come from a man aged 25-45 years who had recovered from COVID-19.

The V call is TRBV18, the J call TRBJ1-5; D is undetermined. V dropped 2 bases and J dropped 5 bases, with 7 bases sitting between them. The germline V gene encodes CDR1 KGHSH and CDR2 LQKENI. The CDR3 extends over 13 amino acids. CDR3 region: CASSPGEDQPQHF. The CDR3 DNA reads as TGTGCCAGCTCACCAGGGGAGGATCAGCCCCAGCATTTT.

The V gene is TRBV3-1 (or the pseudogene TRBV3-2), the J gene TRBJ1-1; perhaps TRBD1 as D (5 bases). The CDR3 runs to 13 residues. Germline values: CDR1 LGHDT, CDR2 YNNKEL (reference sequence). V lost 4 bases to trimming and J lost 4 bases, with 10 bases between them. CDR3 protein: CASSPGLTTEAFF. The CDR3 DNA reads as TGTGCCAGCAGCCCAGGGTTAACCACTGAAGCTTTCTTT.

The chain is built from TRBV28 and TRBJ2-1; 7 bases are shared with TRBD2. Germline trimming cut 5 bases from V and 4 bases from J; bases unmatched to any gene: 5. In germline, CDR1 is MDHEN, CDR2 SYDVKM. CDR3 length equals 14 residues. The CDR3 loop reads CASSPTSKYNEQFF. CDR3 sequence (DNA): TGTGCCAGCAGTCCGACTAGCAAGTACAATGAGCAGTTCTTC.

The gene calls are TRBV6-5 and TRBJ2-7; 7 nucleotides agree with TRBD1. Germline CDR1 reads MNHEY; CDR2 reads SVGAGI. Trimming took 7 bases from V and 5 from J; bases not matched to a gene: 14. The CDR3 covers 15 residues. The CDR3 DNA reads TGTGCCAGCACCAAGTATTCGACAGGGCGGGACGAGCAGTACTTC. Residues: CASTKYSTGRDEQYF.

The chain joins TRBV5-5 to TRBJ1-2, with 11 bases matching TRBD1. CDR1 is SGHKS, CDR2 YYEKEE, per germline (reference sequence). J lost 7 bases, V lost 4 bases, and 6 bases had no gene match. The CDR3 sequence is 14 residues long. The CDR3, as DNA: TGTGCCAGCAGCCATCTTGGGACAGGGGGTGGCTACACCTTC. Translated: CASSHLGTGGGYTF.

This clone was seen a single time. The J gene is TRBJ1-2, the V gene TRBV3-1 (or the pseudogene TRBV3-2); possibly TRBD1 for D (6 bases). Trimming took 3 bases from V and 5 from J, leaving 13 bases between them. CDR3 size: 14 residues. CDR1 and CDR2 from the germline V gene are LGHDT and YNNKEL (reference sequence). DNA for the CDR3: TGTGCCAGCAGCCAGGGGGCGAATTGGTATGGCTACACCTTC. Protein sequence: CASSQGANWYGYTF.

The chain links TRBV19 to TRBJ1-5; no firm D call. Trimming removed 1 base at V and 0 bases at J, with 4 bases between. Germline V gives CDR1 LNHDA, CDR2 SQIVND (reference sequence). This CDR3 spans 14 amino acids. CDR3 region: CASSIGLSNQPQHF. CDR3 DNA: TGTGCCAGTAGTATAGGACTTAGCAATCAGCCCCAGCATTTT.

This chain uses TRBV30 with TRBJ1-2; D remains unclear. This CDR3 comprises 12 residues. V shed 1 base and J shed 8 bases, with 11 bases lying between them. Germline CDR1 is GTSNPN and CDR2 is SVGIG (reference sequence). The CDR3 nucleotides are TGTGCCTGGAGTGGGGGAGGAGGCGGCTACACCTTC. This codes for CAWSGGGGGYTF.

The chain links TRBV7-9 to TRBJ1-2, with TRBD1 matching over 12 bases. CDR1 is SEHNR, CDR2 FQNEAQ, per germline (reference sequence). The V and J ends lost 1 base and 3 bases, in that order; junction bases with no gene match: 3. The CDR3 totals 16 residues. The CDR3 is CASSLGGTGGDYGYTF. The CDR3 DNA reads TGTGCCAGCAGCTTAGGCGGGACAGGGGGCGACTATGGCTACACCTTC.

This chain joins TRBV10-3 and TRBJ1-1, with a tentative D call TRBD1 (6 bases). The V end lost 2 bases, the J end lost 3 bases, and 13 bases lay between the germline ends. Germline loops: CDR1 ENHRY, CDR2 SYGVKD. The CDR3 consists of 15 residues. The CDR3 DNA sequence: TGTGCCATCAGTGAGACCGCAGGGGTATACACTGAAGCTTTCTTT. Protein: CAISETAGVYTEAFF.

V gene TRBV4-3 combines with J gene TRBJ2-7, with 10 bases lining up with TRBD2. Germline V gene data show CDR1 as LGHNA and CDR2 as YSLEER. The CDR3 spans 16 residues. V dropped 0 bases and J dropped 3; count of bases not matched to a gene: 5. CDR3 sequence: CASSQDRTSGGYEQYF. The CDR3 DNA reads as TGCGCCAGCAGCCAAGATCGGACTAGCGGCGGCTACGAGCAGTACTTC.

V gene TRBV3-1 (or the pseudogene TRBV3-2) combines with J gene TRBJ2-4, with TRBD2 identical over 7 bases. The V gene end was trimmed by 1 base and the J gene end by 16 bases; junction bases not matched to a gene: 7. CDR3 length: 12 amino acids. CDR1 is LGHDT and CDR2 is YNNKEL in the germline V gene (reference sequence). This CDR3 reads CASSQGGGLVYF. CDR3 nucleotide sequence: TGTGCCAGCAGCCAAGGGGGGGGTCTGGTATACTTC.

V and J are TRBV7-6 and TRBJ2-1, with 10 bases that match TRBD2. J gave up 0 bases and V 0 bases, and 14 bases lay outside the gene matches. The V gene's germline CDR1 is SGHVS and CDR2 FNYEAQ. This CDR3 comprises 21 residues. The DNA of the CDR3 is TGTGCCAGCAGCTTAGCCGGGGGACTAGCGAGAGGGGGGAACTCCTACAATGAGCAGTTCTTC. This sequence encodes CASSLAGGLARGGNSYNEQFF.

This chain joins TRBV27 and TRBJ1-2; the D gene is possibly TRBD1 (5 bases). CDR1 is MNHEY, CDR2 SMNVEV, per germline (reference sequence). Between the trimmed V and J ends, which lost 5 bases and 4 bases, there was a span of 14 bases. The CDR3 is 14 residues long. The CDR3 coding sequence is TGTGCCAGCAGTATCTCAAGACAGTCCTATGGCTACACCTTC. It is translated as CASSISRQSYGYTF.

V and J are TRBV19 and TRBJ1-1; 7 bases align to TRBD1. The CDR3 has 13 residues. Unmatched junction bases numbered 7, after V lost 10 bases and J lost 2 bases. Germline V gene sequence: CDR1 LNHDA, CDR2 SQIVND (reference sequence). This CDR3 is CATDRAGNTEAFF. The CDR3 DNA reads TGTGCCACTGACAGGGCAGGAAACACTGAAGCTTTCTTT.

The genes are TRBV13 and TRBJ2-1; 11 positions match TRBD2. CDR1 is PRHDT and CDR2 is FYEKMQ in the germline V gene (reference sequence). The CDR3 covers 17 residues. The J segment lost 0 bases and the V segment lost 0 bases, leaving 1 base of the junction unmatched. The DNA for the CDR3 is TGTGCCAGCAGCTTAGGCCTAGCGGGAGGCTCCTACAATGAGCAGTTCTTC. Amino acids: CASSLGLAGGSYNEQFF.

About this clone: This specimen includes other DNA sequences encoding the same CDR3. CDR3 amino acids: CASSLVQGNYGYTF. The CDR3 nucleotides read TGTGCCAGCAGCTTGGTTCAGGGGAACTATGGCTACACCTTC. The chain is built from TRBV5-4 and TRBJ1-2; a possible D gene is TRBD1 (6 bases). CDR1 and CDR2 from the germline V gene are SGHNT and YYREEE (reference sequence). Trimming removed 0 bases from V and 2 bases from J, with 8 bases in between. The CDR3 is made up of 14 amino acids.

The chain combines TRBV5-4 with TRBJ2-1, with 10 bases identical to TRBD2. This CDR3 has 16 amino acids. The V gene end was trimmed by 3 bases and the J gene end by 4 bases; junction bases not matched to a gene: 7. Germline CDR1 reads SGHNT; CDR2 reads YYREEE (reference sequence). This chain's CDR3 is CASSSGGAGGYNEQFF. The CDR3 DNA sequence: TGTGCCAGCAGCTCCGGAGGAGCGGGGGGGTACAATGAGCAGTTCTTC.

This clone was seen at least ten times. The chain couples TRBV7-9 to TRBJ1-2; 7 bases agree with TRBD1. Germline V lookup: CDR1 SEHNR, CDR2 FQNEAQ (reference sequence). The CDR3 has 16 amino acids. V shed 2 bases, J shed 5 bases, and the junction held 11 bases outside the gene matches. CDR3 region: CASSLSLRTGGYGYTF. The CDR3 nucleotides read TGTGCCAGCAGCTTAAGTCTCCGGACAGGAGGGTATGGCTACACCTTC.

The chain recombines TRBV4-2 with TRBJ1-3, with 7 positions matching TRBD1. This CDR3 spans 15 amino acids. J was trimmed by 0 bases and V by 6 bases; bases with no gene match: 5. The germline V gene encodes CDR1 LGHNA and CDR2 YNFKEQ. CDR3 residues: CASSPGQSSGNTIYF. In nucleotides, the CDR3 is TGTGCCAGCAGTCCGGGACAGAGCTCTGGAAACACCATATATTTT.

The chain has TRBV18 and TRBJ2-1; D not certain. Trimming stripped 1 base from V and 3 bases from J, with 10 bases between. The germline V gene has CDR1 KGHSH and CDR2 LQKENI. The CDR3 has 15 amino acids. CDR3 sequence: CASSPQSGRYNEQFF. The CDR3 DNA is TGTGCCAGCTCACCACAGAGTGGTCGCTACAATGAGCAGTTCTTC.

The V call is TRBV5-8, the J call TRBJ1-1, with 8 bases identical to TRBD1. Germline-derived CDR1 and CDR2 are SGHTS and YDEGEE. The CDR3 totals 16 residues. V shed 1 base, J shed 9 bases, and the junction held 14 bases outside the gene matches. CDR3 sequence reads: CASSLFLWDRDRQAFF. CDR3 nucleotides: TGTGCCAGCAGCTTGTTTTTATGGGACCGGGACAGGCAAGCTTTCTTT.

This chain connects TRBV5-6 to TRBJ1-5; possibly TRBD1 for D (5 bases). CDR3 length: 12 amino acids. Looked up from germline, CDR1 is SGHDT and CDR2 is YYEEEE. V was clipped by 7 bases and J by 4 bases, with 9 bases between them. This CDR3 is CASGRGNQPQHF. In DNA, the CDR3 is TGTGCCAGCGGACGGGGGAATCAGCCCCAGCATTTT.

Here the CDR3 reads CASSLAGGHTDTQYF. The CDR3 nucleotides are TGCGCCAGCAGCTTAGCGGGGGGGCACACAGATACGCAGTATTTT. The rearrangement uses TRBV5-1 and TRBJ2-3; 10 nucleotides align to TRBD2. From germline, CDR1 is SGHRS and CDR2 YFSETQ. The CDR3 has 15 residues. J was trimmed by 2 bases and V by 2 bases; bases with no gene match: 2.

The chain is built from TRBV19 and TRBJ2-1; no clear D. CDR3 size: 13 residues. Trimming cost V 1 base and J 3 bases, with 4 bases left between them. CDR1 LNHDA and CDR2 SQIVND come from the germline V gene (reference sequence). This chain's CDR3 is CASSIALYNEQFF. CDR3 DNA: TGTGCCAGTAGTATAGCTCTCTACAATGAGCAGTTCTTC.

V gene TRBV28 combines with J gene TRBJ1-1; D is possibly TRBD1 (5 bases). The CDR3 is made up of 13 amino acids. Trimming left V 11 bases short and J 2 bases short, with 15 bases between. Looked up from germline, CDR1 is MDHEN and CDR2 is SYDVKM. The chain's CDR3 is CAAAGHLNTEAFF. CDR3 in DNA: TGTGCCGCGGCGGGGCACCTCAACACTGAAGCTTTCTTT. Combining the CDR3 with reference TRBV28 and TRBJ1-1 gives the whole variable domain DVKVTQSSRYLVKRTGEKVFLECVQDMDHENMFWYRQDPGLGLRLIYFSYDVKMKEKGDIPEGYSVSREKKERFSLILESASTNQTSMYLCAAAGHLNTEAFFGQGTRLTVV.

In this sample, this clone turned up once. The rearrangement links TRBV6-6 to TRBJ1-1; TRBD1 matches at 7 bases. This CDR3 region has 14 residues. Germline loops: CDR1 MNHNY, CDR2 SVGAGI (reference sequence). With 5 bases clipped from V and 3 bases from J, the junction kept 6 bases outside the gene matches. Written as DNA, the CDR3 is TGTGCCAGCAGTACAGGGGTTAGGGACACTGAAGCTTTCTTT. It translates to CASSTGVRDTEAFF.

This sequence joins TRBV4-3 and TRBJ2-2, with TRBD2 identical over 12 bases. The germline gives CDR1 LGHNA, CDR2 YSLEER. The CDR3 consists of 16 residues. Unmatched junction bases numbered 6, after V lost 0 bases and J lost 10 bases. In DNA, the CDR3 is TGCGCCAGCAGCCAAGAGGCTAGCGGGAGGGCCAAGGAGCTGTTTTTT. Translating it yields CASSQEASGRAKELFF.

The rearrangement links TRBV4-1 to TRBJ2-2, with 9 bases fitting TRBD2. Germline-derived CDR1 and CDR2 are MGHRA and YSYEKL. V shed 1 base, J shed 1 base, and the junction held 4 bases outside the gene matches. The CDR3 length is 17 residues. The CDR3 is CASSQALAGMNTGELFF. The CDR3 region has the DNA TGCGCCAGCAGCCAAGCGCTAGCGGGAATGAACACCGGGGAGCTGTTTTTT.

The rearrangement uses TRBV5-4 and TRBJ1-2; D gene uncertain. The V end was cut by 4 bases, the J end by 1 base, with 11 bases between. The CDR3 length is 14 residues. CDR1 is SGHNT and CDR2 is YYREEE in the germline V gene (reference sequence). The CDR3 is CASSLPNSNYGYTF. For the CDR3, the DNA is TGTGCCAGCAGCCTACCGAACAGTAACTATGGCTACACCTTC.